This entry describes one TCR beta chain. What it binds is not known. This sample is drawn from a study of cytomegalovirus exposure and HLA in healthy donors. The study, taken as a whole, reports: A later analysis associated 16,000 or so TCR beta sequences with HLA alleles at a 0.05 false discovery rate. Some V segments, including TRBV6-2 and TRBV6-3, were excluded as indistinguishable. Specificity of three CMV-associated chains for CMV antigens was verified in vitro.

Deletions cut 6 bases from V and 0 bases from J, with 12 bases between. The CDR3 contains 14 residues. Germline values: CDR1 MNHEY, CDR2 SMNVEV (reference sequence). This PCR relied on a set of 60 Vbeta primers and 13 Jbeta primers. Profiling relied on immunoSEQ multiplex PCR, and the TCRdb table lists in-frame clones only, not all of them. Of 150,000 to 200,000 clones in the sample, about 80% were seen once. The sample taken for sequencing was PBMCs. The chain is built from TRBV27 and TRBJ2-7; no clear D gene. The TCR comes from a woman in her thirties or forties in good health and CMV-seronegative. This CDR3 reads CASRSDYSSYEQYV. For the CDR3, the DNA is TGTGCCAGCAGATCCGATTATAGCTCCTACGAGCAGTACGTC.